This T cell receptor beta chain was sequenced in a study of T cell responses to AZD1222 COVID-19 vaccine. Worth noting for this clone: Its antigen is still unknown.

General study points: After the peak T cell response, and only then, were repertoires sampled. Increased Spike-specific TCR breadth and depth were observed after two AZD1222 doses.

Assay: immunoSEQ multiplex PCR; the TCRdb copy retains only in-frame clones and omits some. The sample carries 90,000 to 150,000 clones, over 75% recorded once. This material consisted of peripheral blood, taken on day 0 of AZD1222 vaccination. This TCR came from an adult in good health.

CDR3 sequence reads: CASSPPAGNSGANVLTF. For the CDR3, the DNA is TGTGCCAGCTCACCACCCGCGGGGAACTCTGGGGCCAACGTCCTGACTTTC. This chain joins TRBV18 and TRBJ2-6, with D perhaps matching TRBD2 (6 bases). The CDR3 extends over 17 amino acids. The ends were cut back, 0 bases at V and 0 bases at J, with 9 bases in the middle. Germline loops: CDR1 KGHSH, CDR2 LQKENI.